Listed here are 22 T cell receptor beta chains from one sample, sequenced in a study of blood T cell repertoires in COVID-19. Some clones are missing from TCRdb's copy, which holds only in-frame ones; the method was immunoSEQ multiplex PCR. The sample contains about 130,000 clones, roughly 89% of which appear only once. The specimen sequenced was peripheral blood. Receptors originate from a man in his fifties or sixties with active or convalescent COVID-19.

The J gene is TRBJ2-7, the V gene TRBV14, with TRBD2 matching 11 bases. The CDR3 has 14 amino acids. CDR1 and CDR2 from the germline V gene are SGHDN and FVKESK. Trimming at V came to 6 bases and at J to 5 bases, leaving 6 bases not matched to a gene. The DNA of the CDR3 is TGTGCCAGCAGTGAACTAGCGGGAGATGACGAGCAGTACTTC. Amino acids: CASSELAGDDEQYF.

V is TRBV12-3 or TRBV12-4 and J is TRBJ1-3; unclear D gene. Trimming removed 2 bases at V and 9 bases at J, with 11 bases between. This CDR3 is 13 amino acids long. CDR3 in amino acids: CASSLSQRSTIYF. The DNA for the CDR3 is TGTGCCAGCAGTTTAAGTCAGAGGAGCACCATATATTTT.

CDR3 loop: CAWRPGLAVETQYF. The CDR3 DNA reads as TGTGCCTGGAGACCGGGACTAGCCGTCGAGACCCAGTACTTC. V is TRBV30 and J is TRBJ2-5; 9 bases match TRBD2. Trimming removed 3 bases from V and 5 bases from J; junction bases left unmatched: 7. The CDR3 length is 14 residues. Germline V gene data show CDR1 as GTSNPN and CDR2 as SVGIG (reference sequence).

This clone was observed once. The chain recombines TRBV6-5 with TRBJ1-2, with D possibly being TRBD1 (6 bases). Germline loops: CDR1 MNHEY, CDR2 SVGAGI. The CDR3 consists of 13 residues. Trimming pared 5 bases from V and 5 bases from J, leaving 12 bases between. For the CDR3, the DNA is TGTGCCAGCAGTCGGGACACGGAGTATGGCTACACCTTC. Its translation is CASSRDTEYGYTF.

V usage is TRBV6-1 and J usage is TRBJ1-1, with 9 positions matching TRBD1. The CDR3 covers 16 residues. The germline V gene has CDR1 MNHNS and CDR2 SASEGT. J gave up 0 bases and V 4 bases, and 6 bases lay outside the gene matches. CDR3 sequence (DNA): TGTGCCAGCAGTGCCGACAGGGGGGTGATGAACACTGAAGCTTTCTTT. This translates into CASSADRGVMNTEAFF.

The chain combines TRBV24-1 with TRBJ2-3; D possibly corresponds to TRBD1 (7 bases). Per the germline V gene, CDR1 is KGHDR and CDR2 is SFDVKD. The length of the CDR3 is 18 residues. Trimming cost V 3 bases and J 4 bases, with 22 bases left between them. The DNA of the CDR3 is TGTGCCACCAGTGATATGGGTGGAGGGGGCGGTCGCCCAGATACGCAGTATTTT. It specifies CATSDMGGGGGRPDTQYF.

This clone was seen a handful of times. This sequence joins TRBV6-2 or TRBV6-3 and TRBJ1-1; no firm D call. This CDR3 has 15 amino acids. Trimming left V 5 bases short and J 4 bases short, with 17 bases between. Germline V gene sequence: CDR1 MNHEY, CDR2 SVGEGT. DNA for the CDR3: TGTGCCAGCAGTACTTATCCCGGAGTCCGCACTGAAGCTTTCTTT. This encodes CASSTYPGVRTEAFF.

V and J are TRBV6-2 or TRBV6-3 and TRBJ1-2, with D unclear. There are 13 residues in the CDR3. Germline CDR1 reads MNHEY; CDR2 reads SVGEGT. The V end lost 5 bases, the J end lost 4 bases, and 11 bases lay between the germline ends. In nucleotides, the CDR3 is TGTGCCAGCAGTGCTCCGGGATCCTATGGCTACACCTTC. This translates into CASSAPGSYGYTF.

A few counts support this clone. The chain links TRBV14 to TRBJ2-5; 13 nucleotides line up with TRBD2. Germline CDR1 reads SGHDN; CDR2 reads FVKESK. V gave up 4 bases and J gave up 5 bases; unmatched junction bases: 4. The CDR3 consists of 15 residues. CDR3 sequence reads: CASSPLAGGAETQYF. The CDR3 DNA reads TGTGCCAGCAGCCCACTAGCGGGAGGGGCGGAGACCCAGTACTTC.

V is TRBV5-1 and J is TRBJ1-4; perhaps TRBD1 as D (6 bases). CDR3 length equals 15 residues. Germline assignment: CDR1 SGHRS and CDR2 YFSETQ. V gave up 4 bases and J gave up 0 bases, with 10 bases separating them. CDR3 in amino acids: CASSLGTSTNEKLFF. The DNA of the CDR3 is TGCGCCAGCAGCCTCGGGACATCAACTAATGAAAAACTGTTTTTT.

This rearrangement joins TRBV6-2 or TRBV6-3 to TRBJ2-7; 8 bases match TRBD1. The trim removed 0 bases at V and 2 bases at J, leaving 0 bases unmatched. The CDR3 loop spans 14 amino acids. Germline CDR1 is MNHEY and CDR2 is SVGEGT. The CDR3 region is CASSYSDRAYEQYF. CDR3 bases: TGTGCCAGCAGTTACTCGGACAGGGCCTACGAGCAGTACTTC.

The J gene is TRBJ2-3, the V gene TRBV29-1; TRBD1 is a possible D gene (6 bases). The ends were cut back, 8 bases at V and 2 bases at J, with 14 bases in the middle. CDR3 length: 13 residues. Germline V gene data show CDR1 as SQVTM and CDR2 as ANQGSEA. The CDR3 DNA is TGCAGCACACAGGGTCCCTCCACAGATACGCAGTATTTT. Residues: CSTQGPSTDTQYF.

The chain employs TRBV28 and TRBJ1-2; 8 nucleotides match TRBD1. Germline CDR1 and CDR2: MDHEN and SYDVKM. This CDR3 is 15 amino acids long. V lost 3 bases to trimming and J lost 6 bases; unmatched junction nucleotides: 9. CDR3 in DNA: TGTGCCAGCAGTTTGTTGAGGACAGGGTGGAATGGCTACACCTTC. Translation: CASSLLRTGWNGYTF.

V and J are TRBV4-1 and TRBJ1-4; 8 bases line up with TRBD1. The CDR3 loop spans 15 amino acids. Germline V lookup: CDR1 MGHRA, CDR2 YSYEKL. J was trimmed by 7 bases and V by 0 bases; bases with no gene match: 4. CDR3 nucleotide sequence: TGCGCCAGCAGCCAAGAGAGCAGGGGGCTTGAAAAACTGTTTTTT. It codes for CASSQESRGLEKLFF.

The chain uses TRBV10-3 and TRBJ1-5; TRBD1 is a possible D gene (6 bases). This CDR3 is built from 15 residues. V lost 2 bases and J lost 2, with 10 bases in between. CDR1 and CDR2 from the germline V gene are ENHRY and SYGVKD. The CDR3 DNA follows: TGTGCCATCAGTGAGCGTCCAGGGGGCAATCAGCCCCAGCATTTT. Its translation: CAISERPGGNQPQHF.

The J gene is TRBJ2-5, the V gene TRBV18, with TRBD1 identical over 7 bases. V was clipped by 0 bases and J by 0 bases; unmatched bases: 7. The CDR3 is 17 amino acids. Germline CDR1 reads KGHSH; CDR2 reads LQKENI. CDR3 DNA sequence: TGTGCCAGCTCACCACCAGACAGGGTGGAGTACCAAGAGACCCAGTACTTC. Its translation: CASSPPDRVEYQETQYF.

The rearrangement uses TRBV5-6 and TRBJ1-2; D might be TRBD1 (5 bases). This CDR3 region has 13 residues. CDR1 is SGHDT and CDR2 is YYEEEE in the germline V gene. The V and J ends lost 3 bases and 6 bases respectively, with 12 bases between them. In nucleotides, the CDR3 is TGTGCCAGCAGCTCAGGGTTTGTCGATGGCTACACCTTC. Protein: CASSSGFVDGYTF.

This clone has only a few counts. The J gene is TRBJ2-7, the V gene TRBV11-2, with 7 nucleotides matching TRBD2. The CDR3 is made up of 14 amino acids. The V segment lost 2 bases and the J segment 3 bases; nucleotides outside the gene matches: 4. Germline V gene lookup returns CDR1 SGHAT and CDR2 FQNNGV. The CDR3 loop reads CASSLQRGLYEQYF. The CDR3 DNA reads TGTGCCAGCAGCTTACAGCGGGGCCTCTACGAGCAGTACTTC.

The count of this clone is one. The rearrangement joins TRBV3-1 (or the pseudogene TRBV3-2) to TRBJ2-5; possible D gene TRBD1, 5 bases. CDR3 length: 16 amino acids. The V gene's germline CDR1 is LGHDT and CDR2 YNNKEL (reference sequence). V lost 1 base and J lost 1, with 13 bases in between. CDR3 sequence: CASSQAPGYVQETQYF. The CDR3 DNA sequence: TGTGCCAGCAGCCAAGCCCCAGGGTACGTCCAAGAGACCCAGTACTTC.

This chain joins TRBV7-2 and TRBJ2-1; 8 positions match TRBD2. The V and J ends lost 8 bases and 2 bases, in that order; junction bases with no gene match: 8. Looked up from germline, CDR1 is SGHTA and CDR2 is FQGNSA. This CDR3 region has 15 residues. The CDR3 here is CASGRSGTPYNEQFF. CDR3 nucleotides: TGTGCCAGCGGCCGTAGCGGGACCCCCTACAATGAGCAGTTCTTC.

The chain carries TRBV28 and TRBJ1-1; 10 bases agree with TRBD1. This CDR3 has 15 amino acids. V shed 5 bases and J 5 bases; nucleotides not matched to a gene: 8. Germline CDR1 reads MDHEN; CDR2 reads SYDVKM. For the CDR3, the DNA is TGTGCCAGCAGTCAAAGACAGGGGGCTGGGACTGAAGCTTTCTTT. This sequence encodes CASSQRQGAGTEAFF.

This clone has a handful of counts. The rearrangement uses TRBV19 and TRBJ2-2; D is possibly TRBD2 (6 bases). The CDR3 consists of 15 residues. Germline lookup yields CDR1 LNHDA and CDR2 SQIVND (reference sequence). V dropped 6 bases and J dropped 4 bases, with 15 bases sitting between them. The CDR3 reads CASRPGPGGTGELFF. Written as DNA, the CDR3 is TGTGCCAGTAGACCGGGACCCGGGGGCACCGGGGAGCTGTTTTTT.